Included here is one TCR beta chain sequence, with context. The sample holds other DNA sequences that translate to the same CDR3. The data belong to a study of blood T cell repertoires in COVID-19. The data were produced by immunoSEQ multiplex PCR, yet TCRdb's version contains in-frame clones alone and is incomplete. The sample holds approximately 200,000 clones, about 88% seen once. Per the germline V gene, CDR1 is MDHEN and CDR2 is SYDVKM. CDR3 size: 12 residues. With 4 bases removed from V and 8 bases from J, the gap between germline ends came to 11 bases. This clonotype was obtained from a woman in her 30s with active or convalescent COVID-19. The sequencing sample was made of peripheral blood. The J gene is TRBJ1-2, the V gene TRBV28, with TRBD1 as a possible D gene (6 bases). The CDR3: CASSSQGYGYTF. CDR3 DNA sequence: TGTGCCAGCAGTTCCCAGGGGTACGGCTACACCTTC.